Described below is a single T cell receptor (beta chain) sequence and its context. The antigen remains undetermined. The data were taken from a study of identical twins. TCRdb independently ran MiXCR on the 5' RACE reads; one entry per CDR3 protein. The sample holds 400,000 or so distinct CDR3 sequences, 9% seen once. The V end was cut by 2 bases, the J end by 5 bases, with 13 bases between. The CDR3 runs to 14 residues. Germline V gene data show CDR1 as SGHDT and CDR2 as YYEEEE. Study results and caveats: Models predicted too little out-of-frame TCR alpha sharing in monozygotic twins.

The specimen sequenced was naive T cells sorted from blood. This sequence was found in a woman in her forties or fifties in good health. The J gene is TRBJ2-5, the V gene TRBV5-6, with D unresolved. The CDR3 DNA reads TGTGCCAGCAGCTTCCCGGGCCTCGGGGAGACCCAGTACTTC. Translating gives CASSFPGLGETQYF.